Here is one T cell receptor (beta chain) with its context. Its antigen is not yet known. Base qualities were left out, and no much larger clone turns up one base away. The record originates from a study of T cell repertoires in cytomegalovirus infection (dated by TCRdb to about 2019). Describing the broader study: Peptide stimulations targeted recently identified HLA-C-restricted CMV epitopes, whose presentation resists viral immunomodulation, together with well-studied HLA-B-restricted epitopes. Because public TCR beta signatures pointed to carriage of CMV infection together with the matching HLA type, the HLA type of each donor mattered for the analysis.

General conclusions and limits of the study: In both this cohort and an independent cohort of 350 to 400 donors, the cumulative frequency of public TCR beta family members distinguished carriers of CMV infection plus the relevant HLA type. The ex vivo response was dominated by HLA-C-restricted CMV-specific TCR beta clonotypes, and the single most frequent clonotype in two of eight donors was supplied by these HLA-C-restricted clonotypes.

Reads for this sample came from an Illumina HiSeq 1500. TCRdb handled the public reads itself, with Q25 trimming in fastp and clone calling in MiXCR, and kept productive beta chains. Every CDR3 protein is listed once, alongside the most common genes and DNA of its rows. Recorded for this sample are 450,000 to 600,000 distinct CDR3 sequences; more than 40% of them occurred a single time. The leading ten clones occupy around 44% of the sample. The treatment or condition tag for this specimen amounts to: in vitro stimulation with specific CMV peptide epitopes to enrich CMV-specific T cells. The source of this sequence is a human donor in good health (CMV status not recorded). Some clones in this sample may be carry-over from other donors' samples. Specimen: cultured PBMCs, collected from culture after CMV antigen stimulation.

The DNA sequence is given as TGTGCCAGCAGCTTAGGGGACGGGACAGACGCTAACTATGGCTACACCTTC. Protein translation: CASSLGDGTDANYGYTF. The V and J segments used are TRBV7-2 and TRBJ1-2; 7 central bases correspond to TRBD1. The CDR3 numbers 17 residues from cysteine through phenylalanine. Just the 51-base CDR3 DNA is kept, in frame starting at base 1. Germline trimming: 1 base from V, 0 bases from J; junction bases outside gene matches: 8. CDR1 and CDR2 (SGHTA, FQGNSA) derive from the germline V gene.